The source of this T cell receptor (beta chain) is a study of cytomegalovirus exposure and HLA in healthy donors. Study-wide points: DRB1 showed the most TCR associations and HLA-C the fewest in a later analysis, as rates varied by HLA locus. As a later analysis showed, a missense DCLRE1C variant was linked to trimming of TCR beta V- and J-genes. A later analysis by the authors found several of the most significant clusters apparently linked to common viral pathogens. Some TCR beta chains (roughly 160 of them) were listed as cytomegalovirus-associated.

Comments on this clone: Its specificity is not known.

Germline CDR1 is SQVTM and CDR2 is ANQGSEA. This CDR3 has 11 residues. 60 Vbeta and 13 Jbeta primers were used in PCR. Assay: immunoSEQ multiplex PCR; the TCRdb copy retains only in-frame clones and omits some. The table shows approximately 110,000 clones, with about 78% occurring only once. The rearrangement joins TRBV29-1 to TRBJ2-5; maybe TRBD2 (6 bases). The tail of the sequence fits TRBJ2-7 better, so the J call may be wrong. The sequenced sample was PBMCs. This clonotype was sampled from a woman in her thirties or forties in good health and CMV-seropositive. Written as DNA, the CDR3 is TGCAGCGCACTGGAGGGCTACGAGCAGTACTTC. It translates to CSALEGYEQYF.